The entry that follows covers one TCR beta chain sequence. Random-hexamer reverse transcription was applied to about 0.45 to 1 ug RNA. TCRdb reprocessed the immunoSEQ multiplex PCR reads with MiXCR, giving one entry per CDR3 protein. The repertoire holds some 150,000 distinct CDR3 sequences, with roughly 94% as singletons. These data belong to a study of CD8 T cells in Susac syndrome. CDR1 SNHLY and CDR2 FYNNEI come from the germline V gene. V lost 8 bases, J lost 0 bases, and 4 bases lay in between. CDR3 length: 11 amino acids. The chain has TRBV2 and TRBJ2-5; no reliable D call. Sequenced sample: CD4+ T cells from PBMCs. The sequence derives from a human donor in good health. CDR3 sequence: CASSNQETQYF. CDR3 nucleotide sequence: TGTGCCAGCTCGAACCAAGAGACCCAGTACTTC.